Listed below are T cell receptor beta chains from one sample, sequenced in a study of OX40 agonist ivuxolimab in advanced cancers. Profiling relied on immunoSEQ multiplex PCR, and the TCRdb table lists in-frame clones only, not all of them. The repertoire includes 42,000 or so clones, approximately 80% of them detected once, and 23% sits in the top ten. The sequences come from CD4+ or CD8+ T cells sorted from blood, collected in a trial of the OX40 agonist ivuxolimab. Receptor source: an adult with an advanced solid tumor such as melanoma, head and neck, liver or kidney cancer. Each CDR3 is given with its conserved first and last residue. The D gene is left open where the match is weak. Expanded clones get a size class; other rows say once, few or many, or leave the size out.

d_gene	v_gene	j_gene	abundance	CDR3aa	CDR3nt
TRBD1	TRBV10-3	TRBJ2-7	NA	CAISRDRENTYEQYF	TGTGCCATCAGTCGGGACAGGGAAAATACCTACGAGCAGTACTTC
NA	TRBV6-5	TRBJ1-2	NA	CASSSGRQVHGYTF	TGTGCCAGCAGTTCCGGGAGACAAGTCCATGGCTACACCTTC
NA	TRBV2	TRBJ2-7	once	CASTNDYYEQYF	TGTGCCAGCACAAACGACTACTACGAGCAGTACTTC
NA	TRBV4-3	TRBJ1-4	NA	CASSPPGLAEKLFF	TGCGCCAGCAGCCCCCCGGGACTTGCTGAAAAACTGTTTTTT
TRBD2	TRBV7-6	TRBJ2-3	NA	CASSILAGTSTDTQYF	TGTGCCAGCAGCATACTAGCGGGGACAAGCACAGATACGCAGTATTTT
TRBD1	TRBV7-3	TRBJ2-5	NA	CASSLLGTGDQETQYF	TGTGCCAGCAGCTTACTAGGGACAGGGGATCAAGAGACCCAGTACTTC
NA	TRBV5-1	TRBJ1-1	NA	CASSPAGPRTEAFF	TGCGCCAGCAGCCCCGCGGGGCCCCGAACTGAAGCTTTCTTT
TRBD2	TRBV7-2	TRBJ2-5	NA	CASSLDSGGAQETQYF	TGTGCCAGCAGCTTGGATAGCGGGGGGGCTCAAGAGACCCAGTACTTC
NA	TRBV30	TRBJ2-7	NA	CAWAKSAQQTF	TGTGCCTGGGCAAAGTCGGCACAGCAGACCTTC
TRBD2	TRBV28	TRBJ2-4	NA	CASSSPRGRGGHIQYF	TGTGCCAGCAGTTCCCCTCGAGGACGGGGAGGGCACATTCAGTACTTC
NA	TRBV7-6	TRBJ2-7	NA	CASSATLDSFTYEQYF	TGTGCCAGCAGCGCTACCTTGGACAGCTTCACCTACGAGCAGTACTTC
TRBD1	TRBV19	TRBJ2-1	NA	CASSTPGQGSYNEQFF	TGTGCCAGTAGTACCCCGGGACAGGGATCCTACAATGAGCAGTTCTTC
TRBD2	TRBV18	TRBJ2-3	NA	CASSETPSGSTDTQYF	TGTGCCAGCTCAGAGACCCCTAGCGGGAGCACAGATACGCAGTATTTT
TRBD1	TRBV6-5	TRBJ2-7	NA	CASSYDPGGTYEQYF	TGTGCCAGCAGTTACGACCCAGGGGGTACCTACGAGCAGTACTTC
NA	TRBV10-2	TRBJ1-1	medium-sized	CASSNTYTEAFF	TGCGCCAGCAGTAACACCTACACTGAAGCTTTCTTT
NA	TRBV6-5	TRBJ1-2	NA	CASSYWEKVPSDGYTF	TGTGCCAGCAGTTACTGGGAGAAGGTCCCCTCGGATGGCTACACCTTC
NA	TRBV4-3	TRBJ1-1	NA	CASSLRTENTEAFF	TGCGCCAGCAGCCTCCGGACAGAGAACACTGAAGCTTTCTTT
NA	TRBV27	TRBJ1-2	NA	CASSSWTVNYGYTF	TGTGCCAGCAGTTCCTGGACAGTTAACTATGGCTACACCTTC
TRBD2	TRBV7-6	TRBJ2-2	NA	CASSTGLGSYTGELFF	TGTGCCAGCAGCACGGGACTAGGTTCTTACACCGGGGAGCTGTTTTTT
TRBD2	TRBV2	TRBJ2-7	NA	CASFPGGDFTYEQYF	TGTGCCAGCTTCCCGGGGGGGGACTTTACCTACGAGCAGTACTTC
NA	TRBV6-1	TRBJ1-1	NA	CASSRQTIGEAFF	TGTGCCAGCAGTAGGCAGACTATTGGTGAAGCTTTCTTT
NA	TRBV14	TRBJ2-5	NA	CASSQEDGGPRETQYF	TGTGCCAGCAGCCAAGAGGACGGGGGGCCGAGAGAGACCCAGTACTTC
NA	TRBV27	TRBJ2-7	many	CASSLNQNYEQYF	TGTGCCAGCAGTTTAAACCAAAACTACGAGCAGTACTTC
NA	TRBV19	TRBJ2-7	few	CASSRLPGSYEQYF	TGTGCCAGTAGTCGGCTTCCTGGCTCCTACGAGCAGTACTTC
NA	TRBV7-2	TRBJ2-3	NA	CASSPRRGGTDTQYF	TGTGCCAGCAGCCCCCGGAGGGGAGGCACAGATACGCAGTATTTT
TRBD1	TRBV6-7	TRBJ2-4	once	CASSYSLPTGRSARAKNIQYF	TGTGCCAGCAGTTATTCCTTACCGACAGGGCGATCGGCCCGAGCCAAAAACATTCAGTACTTC
NA	TRBV6-5	TRBJ2-3	NA	CASSYGLAPDTQYF	TGTGCCAGCAGTTACGGGCTAGCCCCCGATACGCAGTATTTT
TRBD1	TRBV9	TRBJ1-2	few	CASSTTGDPNYGYTF	TGTGCCAGCAGCACCACAGGGGACCCTAACTATGGCTACACCTTC
TRBD2	TRBV9	TRBJ2-1	NA	CASSVVAGVPEQFF	TGTGCCAGCAGCGTAGTAGCGGGGGTTCCCGAGCAGTTCTTC
TRBD2	TRBV27	TRBJ2-7	NA	CASSLVSGTPVEQYF	TGTGCCAGCAGTTTAGTTAGCGGGACCCCCGTCGAGCAGTACTTC
NA	TRBV11-3	TRBJ1-1	NA	CASSSQPGAVSF	TGTGCCAGCAGCTCCCAGCCGGGGGCCGTATCCTTT
NA	TRBV5-8	TRBJ2-2	NA	CASSSRQPIEVGELFF	TGTGCCAGCAGCTCTAGACAGCCTATTGAGGTCGGGGAGCTGTTTTTT
TRBD1	TRBV4-3	TRBJ2-7	NA	CASSQRDRGYEQYF	TGCGCCAGCAGCCAGCGGGACAGGGGCTACGAGCAGTACTTC
NA	TRBV4-3	TRBJ1-3	NA	CASSQETGNTIYF	TGCGCCAGCAGCCAGGAGACTGGAAACACCATATATTTT